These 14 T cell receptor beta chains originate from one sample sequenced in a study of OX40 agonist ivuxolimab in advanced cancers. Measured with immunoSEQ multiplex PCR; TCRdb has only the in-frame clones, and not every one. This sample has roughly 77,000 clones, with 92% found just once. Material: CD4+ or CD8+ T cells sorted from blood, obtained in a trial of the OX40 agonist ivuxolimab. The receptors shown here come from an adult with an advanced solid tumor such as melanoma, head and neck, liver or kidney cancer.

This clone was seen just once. CDR3 region: CATRRGREYEQYF. In nucleotides, the CDR3 is TGTGCCACCAGACGCGGGAGGGAATACGAGCAGTACTTC. V is TRBV6-6 and J is TRBJ2-7; 9 bases fit TRBD2. Germline values: CDR1 MNHNY, CDR2 SVGAGI (reference sequence). Germline trimming cut 10 bases from V and 4 bases from J; bases unmatched to any gene: 8. The CDR3 length is 13 residues.

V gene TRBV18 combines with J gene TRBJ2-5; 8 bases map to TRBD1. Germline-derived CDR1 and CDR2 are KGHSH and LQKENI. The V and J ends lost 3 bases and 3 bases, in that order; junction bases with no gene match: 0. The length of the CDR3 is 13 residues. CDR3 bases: TGTGCCAGCTCACCGGGACAGGAAGAGACCCAGTACTTC. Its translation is CASSPGQEETQYF. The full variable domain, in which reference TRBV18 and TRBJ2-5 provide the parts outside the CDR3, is NAGVMQNPRHLVRRRGQEARLRCSPMKGHSHVYWYRQLPEEGLKFMVYLQKENIIDESGMPKERFSAEFPKEGPSILRIQQVVRGDSAAYFCASSPGQEETQYFGPGTRLLVL.

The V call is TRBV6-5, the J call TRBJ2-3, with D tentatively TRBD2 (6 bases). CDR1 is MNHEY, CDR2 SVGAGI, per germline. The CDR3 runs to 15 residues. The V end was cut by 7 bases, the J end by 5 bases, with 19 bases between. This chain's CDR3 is CASTVGSGVEDTQYF. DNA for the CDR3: TGTGCCAGCACTGTTGGGTCGGGAGTTGAAGATACGCAGTATTTT.

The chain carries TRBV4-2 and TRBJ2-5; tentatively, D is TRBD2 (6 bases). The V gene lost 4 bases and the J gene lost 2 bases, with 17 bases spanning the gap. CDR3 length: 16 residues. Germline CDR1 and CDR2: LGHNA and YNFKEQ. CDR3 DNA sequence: TGTGCCAGCAGCCCCGTCGGTAGCGGAGTACAAGAGACCCAGTACTTC. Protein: CASSPVGSGVQETQYF.

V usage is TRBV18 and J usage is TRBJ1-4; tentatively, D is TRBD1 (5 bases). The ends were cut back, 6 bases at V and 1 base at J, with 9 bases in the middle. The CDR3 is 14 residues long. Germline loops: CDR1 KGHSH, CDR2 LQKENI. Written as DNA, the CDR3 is TGTGCCAGCTCCGAGACAGTAACTAATGAAAAACTGTTTTTT. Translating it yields CASSETVTNEKLFF.

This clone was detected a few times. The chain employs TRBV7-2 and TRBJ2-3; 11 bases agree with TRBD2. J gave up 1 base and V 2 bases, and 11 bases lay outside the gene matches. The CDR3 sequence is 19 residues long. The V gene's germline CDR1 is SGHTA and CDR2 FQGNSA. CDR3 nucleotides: TGTGCCAGCAGCTTATATGAACTAGCGGGAGCGGCGGGCACAGATACGCAGTATTTT. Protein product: CASSLYELAGAAGTDTQYF.

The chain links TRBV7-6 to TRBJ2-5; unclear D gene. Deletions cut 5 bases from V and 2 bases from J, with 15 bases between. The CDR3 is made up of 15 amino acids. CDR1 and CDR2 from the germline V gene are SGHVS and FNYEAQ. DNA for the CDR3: TGTGCCAGCAGCCTTCGCGTAACGGATCAAGAGACCCAGTACTTC. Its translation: CASSLRVTDQETQYF.

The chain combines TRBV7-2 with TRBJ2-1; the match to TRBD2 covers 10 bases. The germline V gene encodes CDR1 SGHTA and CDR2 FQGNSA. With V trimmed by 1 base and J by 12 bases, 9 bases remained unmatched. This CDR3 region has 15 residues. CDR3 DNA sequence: TGTGCCAGCAGCTTAGGGTTAGCGGGAGGTCCCTGGCAGTTCTTC. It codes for CASSLGLAGGPWQFF.

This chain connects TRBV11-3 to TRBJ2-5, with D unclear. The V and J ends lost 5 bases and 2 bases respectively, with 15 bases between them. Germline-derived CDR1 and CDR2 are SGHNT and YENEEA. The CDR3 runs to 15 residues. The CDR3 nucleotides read TGTGCCAGCAGCCGAGGTGGTGCGGTTCAAGAGACCCAGTACTTC. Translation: CASSRGGAVQETQYF.

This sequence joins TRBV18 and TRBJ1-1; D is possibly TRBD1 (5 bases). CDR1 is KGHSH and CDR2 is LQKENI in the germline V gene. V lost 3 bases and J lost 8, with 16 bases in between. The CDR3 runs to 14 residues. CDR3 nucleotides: TGTGCCAGCTCACCTATTGCCGGGACCGGAGAAGCTTTCTTT. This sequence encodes CASSPIAGTGEAFF.

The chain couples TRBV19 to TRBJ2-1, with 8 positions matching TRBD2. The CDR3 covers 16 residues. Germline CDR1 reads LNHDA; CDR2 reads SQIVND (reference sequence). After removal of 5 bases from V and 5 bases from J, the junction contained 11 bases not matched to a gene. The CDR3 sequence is CASSPRFSGDDNEQFF. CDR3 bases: TGTGCCAGTAGTCCGAGGTTTAGCGGGGATGACAATGAGCAGTTCTTC.

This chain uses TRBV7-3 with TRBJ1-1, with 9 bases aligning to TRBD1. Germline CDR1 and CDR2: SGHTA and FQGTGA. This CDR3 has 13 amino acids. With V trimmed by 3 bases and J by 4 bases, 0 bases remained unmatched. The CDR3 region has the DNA TGTGCCAGCAGCTTGACAGGGGGCACTGAAGCTTTCTTT. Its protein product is CASSLTGGTEAFF.

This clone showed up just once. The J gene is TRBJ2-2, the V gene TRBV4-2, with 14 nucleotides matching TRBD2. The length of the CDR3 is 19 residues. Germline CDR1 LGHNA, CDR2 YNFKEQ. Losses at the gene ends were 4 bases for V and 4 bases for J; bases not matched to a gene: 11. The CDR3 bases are TGTGCCAGCAGCCTCTACCCGGGACTAGCGGGAGAGGGCACCGGGGAGCTGTTTTTT. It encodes CASSLYPGLAGEGTGELFF.

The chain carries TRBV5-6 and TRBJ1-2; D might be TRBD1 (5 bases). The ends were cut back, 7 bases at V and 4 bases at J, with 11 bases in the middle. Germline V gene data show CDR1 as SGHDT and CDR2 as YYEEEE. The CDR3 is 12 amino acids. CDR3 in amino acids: CASSGTFYGYTF. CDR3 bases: TGTGCCAGCTCCGGGACGTTCTATGGCTACACCTTC.